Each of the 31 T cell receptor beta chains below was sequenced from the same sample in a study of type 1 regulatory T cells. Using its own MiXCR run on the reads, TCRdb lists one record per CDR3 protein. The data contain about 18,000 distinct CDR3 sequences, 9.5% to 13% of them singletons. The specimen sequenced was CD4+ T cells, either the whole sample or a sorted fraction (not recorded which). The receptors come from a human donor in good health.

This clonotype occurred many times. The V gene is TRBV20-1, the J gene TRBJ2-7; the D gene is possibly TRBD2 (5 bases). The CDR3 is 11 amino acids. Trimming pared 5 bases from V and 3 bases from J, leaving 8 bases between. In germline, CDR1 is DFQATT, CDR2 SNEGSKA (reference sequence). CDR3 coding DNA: TGCAGTGCTGGACGGGACTACGAGCAGTACTTC. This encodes CSAGRDYEQYF.

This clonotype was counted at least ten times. CDR3: CATSRDRSLAGAGANVLTF. CDR3 nucleotides: TGTGCCACCAGCAGAGATCGTAGCCTAGCGGGAGCTGGGGCCAACGTCCTGACTTTC. The chain links TRBV15 to TRBJ2-6; TRBD2 aligns across 10 bases. The trim removed 0 bases at V and 2 bases at J, leaving 7 bases unmatched. The CDR3 consists of 19 residues. Germline V gene sequence: CDR1 LNHNV, CDR2 YYDKDF (reference sequence).

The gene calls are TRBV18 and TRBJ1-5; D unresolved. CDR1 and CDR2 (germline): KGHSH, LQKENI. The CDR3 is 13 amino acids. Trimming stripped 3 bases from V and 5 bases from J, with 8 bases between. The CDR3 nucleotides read TGTGCCAGCTCACCGTTTGGGGATCAGCCCCAGCATTTT. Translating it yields CASSPFGDQPQHF.

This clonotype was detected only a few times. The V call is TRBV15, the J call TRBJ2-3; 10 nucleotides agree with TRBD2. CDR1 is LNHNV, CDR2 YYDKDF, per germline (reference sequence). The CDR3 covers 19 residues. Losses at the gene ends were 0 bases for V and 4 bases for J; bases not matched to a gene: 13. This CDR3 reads CATSRDSPFLAGVPDTQYF. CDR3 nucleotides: TGTGCCACCAGCAGAGATTCCCCCTTCCTAGCGGGAGTACCAGATACGCAGTATTTT.

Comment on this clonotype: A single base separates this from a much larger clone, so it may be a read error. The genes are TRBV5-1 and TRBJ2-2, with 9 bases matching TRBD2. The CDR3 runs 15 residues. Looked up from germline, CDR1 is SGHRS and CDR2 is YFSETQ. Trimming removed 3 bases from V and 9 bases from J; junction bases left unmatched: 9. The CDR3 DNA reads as TGCGCCAGCAGCTCCAGGACTAGCGTCGGCAGGGAGCTGTTTTTT. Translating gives CASSSRTSVGRELFF.

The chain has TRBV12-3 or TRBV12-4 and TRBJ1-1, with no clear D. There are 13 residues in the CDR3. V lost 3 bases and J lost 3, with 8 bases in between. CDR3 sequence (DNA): TGTGCCAGCAGTTTCGGGCGGGACACTGAAGCTTTCTTT. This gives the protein CASSFGRDTEAFF.

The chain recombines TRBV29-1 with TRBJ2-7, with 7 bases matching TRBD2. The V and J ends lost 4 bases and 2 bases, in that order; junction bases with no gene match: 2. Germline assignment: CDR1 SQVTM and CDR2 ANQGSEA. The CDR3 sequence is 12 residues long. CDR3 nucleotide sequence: TGCAGCGTTGGGGGACTAACCTACGAGCAGTACTTC. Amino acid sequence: CSVGGLTYEQYF.

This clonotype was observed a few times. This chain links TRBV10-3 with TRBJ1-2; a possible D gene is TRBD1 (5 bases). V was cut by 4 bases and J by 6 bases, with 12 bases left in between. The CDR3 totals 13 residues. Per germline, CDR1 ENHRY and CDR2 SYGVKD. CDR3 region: CAISVGQGDGYTF. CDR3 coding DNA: TGTGCCATCAGTGTGGGCCAGGGAGATGGCTACACCTTC.

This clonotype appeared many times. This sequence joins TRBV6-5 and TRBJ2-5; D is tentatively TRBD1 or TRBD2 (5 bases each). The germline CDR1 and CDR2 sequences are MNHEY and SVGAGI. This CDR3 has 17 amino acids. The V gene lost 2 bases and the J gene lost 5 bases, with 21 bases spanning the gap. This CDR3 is CASSYRDPSTRRETQYF. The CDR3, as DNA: TGTGCCAGCAGTTACCGGGACCCTTCGACTCGTCGGGAGACCCAGTACTTC.

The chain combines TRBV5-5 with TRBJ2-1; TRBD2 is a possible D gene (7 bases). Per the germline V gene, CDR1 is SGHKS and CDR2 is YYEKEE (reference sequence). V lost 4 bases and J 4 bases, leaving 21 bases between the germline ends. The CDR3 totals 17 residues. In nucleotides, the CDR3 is TGTGCCAGCAGCGGCCGGGGGGCTGACCCCTTTTACAATGAGCAGTTCTTC. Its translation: CASSGRGADPFYNEQFF.

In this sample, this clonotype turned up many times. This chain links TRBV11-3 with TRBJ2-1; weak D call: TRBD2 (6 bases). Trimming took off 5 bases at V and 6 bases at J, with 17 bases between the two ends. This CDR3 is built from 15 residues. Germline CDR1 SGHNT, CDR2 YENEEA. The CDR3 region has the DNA TGTGCCAGCAGCCCCTCGGGGGTTAGGGGCAATGAGCAGTTCTTC. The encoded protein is CASSPSGVRGNEQFF.

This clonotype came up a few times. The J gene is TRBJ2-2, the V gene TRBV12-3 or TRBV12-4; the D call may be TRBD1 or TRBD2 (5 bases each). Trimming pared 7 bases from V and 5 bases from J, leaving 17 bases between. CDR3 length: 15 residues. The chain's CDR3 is CASTTTGTKTGELFF. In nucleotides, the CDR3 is TGTGCCAGCACCACTACCGGGACCAAGACCGGGGAGCTGTTTTTT.

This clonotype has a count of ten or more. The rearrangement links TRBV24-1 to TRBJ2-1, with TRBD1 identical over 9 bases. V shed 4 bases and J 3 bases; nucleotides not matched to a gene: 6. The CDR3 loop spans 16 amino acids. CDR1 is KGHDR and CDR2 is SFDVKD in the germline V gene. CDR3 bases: TGTGCCACCAGTGACGCGGGGACAGGGATCTACAATGAGCAGTTCTTC. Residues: CATSDAGTGIYNEQFF.

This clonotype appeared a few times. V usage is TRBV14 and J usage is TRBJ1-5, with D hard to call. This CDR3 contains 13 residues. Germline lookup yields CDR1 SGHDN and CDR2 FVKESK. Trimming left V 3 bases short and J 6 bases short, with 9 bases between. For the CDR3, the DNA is TGTGCCAGCAGCCAGGGGTGGGCTCAGCCCCAGCATTTT. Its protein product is CASSQGWAQPQHF.

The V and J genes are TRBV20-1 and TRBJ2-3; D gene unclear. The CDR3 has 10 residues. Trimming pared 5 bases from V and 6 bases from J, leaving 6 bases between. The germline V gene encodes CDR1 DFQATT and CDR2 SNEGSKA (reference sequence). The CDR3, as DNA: TGCAGTGCTGGTATGGATACGCAGTATTTT. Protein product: CSAGMDTQYF.

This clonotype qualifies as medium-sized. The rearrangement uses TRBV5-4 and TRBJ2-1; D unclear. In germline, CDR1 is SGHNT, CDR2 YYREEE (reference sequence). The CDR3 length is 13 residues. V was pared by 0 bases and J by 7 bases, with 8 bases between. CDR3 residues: CASSLEGLNEQFF. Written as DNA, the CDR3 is TGTGCCAGCAGCTTGGAGGGCCTGAATGAGCAGTTCTTC.

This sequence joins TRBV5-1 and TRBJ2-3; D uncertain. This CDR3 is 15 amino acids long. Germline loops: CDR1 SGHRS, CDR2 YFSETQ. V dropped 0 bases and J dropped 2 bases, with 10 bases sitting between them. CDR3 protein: CASSLAGWDTDTQYF. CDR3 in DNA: TGCGCCAGCAGCTTGGCGGGTTGGGACACAGATACGCAGTATTTT.

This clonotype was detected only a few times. The CDR3 coding sequence is TGCGCCAGCAGCTTGTGGCAATCCGGGACAAAAACCGGGGAGCTGTTTTTT. Protein sequence: CASSLWQSGTKTGELFF. This rearrangement joins TRBV5-1 to TRBJ2-2, with a tentative D call TRBD1 (6 bases). This CDR3 region has 17 residues. CDR1 is SGHRS and CDR2 is YFSETQ in the germline V gene. The V and J ends lost 1 base and 5 bases respectively, with 18 bases between them. The full variable domain, completed using reference TRBV5-1 and TRBJ2-2, is KAGVTQTPRYLIKTRGQQVTLSCSPISGHRSVSWYQQTPGQGLQFLFEYFSETQRNKGNFPGRFSGRQFSNSRSEMNVSTLELGDSALYLCASSLWQSGTKTGELFFGEGSRLTVL.

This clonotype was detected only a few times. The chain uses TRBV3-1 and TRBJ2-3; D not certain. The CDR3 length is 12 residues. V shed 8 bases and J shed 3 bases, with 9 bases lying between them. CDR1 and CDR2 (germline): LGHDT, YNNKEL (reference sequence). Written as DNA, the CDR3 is TGTGCCAGCGTCTCCAGGACAGATACGCAGTATTTT. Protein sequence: CASVSRTDTQYF.

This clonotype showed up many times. The CDR3 bases are TGCAGCGTCGTCGACCCATTCTCTGGAAACACCATATATTTT. It encodes CSVVDPFSGNTIYF. This rearrangement joins TRBV29-1 to TRBJ1-3; D is undetermined. Trimming cost V 6 bases and J 0 bases, with 12 bases left between them. CDR1 and CDR2 (germline): SQVTM, ANQGSEA. The CDR3 spans 14 residues.

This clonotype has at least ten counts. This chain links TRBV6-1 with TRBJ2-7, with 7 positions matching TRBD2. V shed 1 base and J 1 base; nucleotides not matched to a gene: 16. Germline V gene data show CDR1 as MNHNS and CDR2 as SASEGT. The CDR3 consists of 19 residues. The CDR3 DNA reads TGTGCCAGCAGTGAAGTGATGGCTAGCGGCAACCCCGGGTCCTACGAGCAGTACTTC. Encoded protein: CASSEVMASGNPGSYEQYF.

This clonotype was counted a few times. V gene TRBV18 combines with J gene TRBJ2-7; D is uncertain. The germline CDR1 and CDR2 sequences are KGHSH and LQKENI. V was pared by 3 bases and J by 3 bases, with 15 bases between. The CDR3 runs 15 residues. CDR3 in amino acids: CASSPWPGTSYEQYF. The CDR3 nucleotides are TGTGCCAGCTCACCTTGGCCTGGAACCAGCTACGAGCAGTACTTC.

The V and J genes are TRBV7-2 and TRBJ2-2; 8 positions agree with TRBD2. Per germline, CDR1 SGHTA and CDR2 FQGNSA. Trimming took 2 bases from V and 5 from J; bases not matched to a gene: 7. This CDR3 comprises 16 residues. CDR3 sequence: CASSLRSGGRTGELFF. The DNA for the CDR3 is TGTGCCAGCAGCTTACGGTCTGGCGGGAGGACCGGGGAGCTGTTTTTT.

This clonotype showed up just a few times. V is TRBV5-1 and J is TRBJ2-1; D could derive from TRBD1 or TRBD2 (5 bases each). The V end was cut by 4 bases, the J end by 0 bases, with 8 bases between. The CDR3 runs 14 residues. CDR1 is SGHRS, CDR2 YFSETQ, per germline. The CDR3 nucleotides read TGCGCCAGCAGCGGGGGTAACTCCTACAATGAGCAGTTCTTC. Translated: CASSGGNSYNEQFF. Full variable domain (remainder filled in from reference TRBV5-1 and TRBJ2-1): KAGVTQTPRYLIKTRGQQVTLSCSPISGHRSVSWYQQTPGQGLQFLFEYFSETQRNKGNFPGRFSGRQFSNSRSEMNVSTLELGDSALYLCASSGGNSYNEQFFGPGTRLTVL.

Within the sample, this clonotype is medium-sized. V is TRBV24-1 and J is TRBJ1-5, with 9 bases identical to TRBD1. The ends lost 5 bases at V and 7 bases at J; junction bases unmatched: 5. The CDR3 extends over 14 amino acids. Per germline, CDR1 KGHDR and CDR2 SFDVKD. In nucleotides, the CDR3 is TGTGCCACCAGTGCCGGGACAGGGAGGCAGCCCCAGCATTTT. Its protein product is CATSAGTGRQPQHF.

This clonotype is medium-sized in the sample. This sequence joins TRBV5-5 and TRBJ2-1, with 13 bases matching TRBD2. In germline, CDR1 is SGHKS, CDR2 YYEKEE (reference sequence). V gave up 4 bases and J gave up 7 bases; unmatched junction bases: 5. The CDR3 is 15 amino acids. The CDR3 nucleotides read TGTGCCAGCAGCGGAGGACTAGCGGGAGAAAATGAGCAGTTCTTC. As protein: CASSGGLAGENEQFF.

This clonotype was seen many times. The CDR3 DNA sequence: TGTGCCAGCAGTCCCCTAGGCACCGAGACCCAGTACTTC. Its translation: CASSPLGTETQYF. The chain has TRBV7-6 and TRBJ2-5; D call uncertain. Trimming cost V 6 bases and J 5 bases, with 13 bases left between them. The germline gives CDR1 SGHVS, CDR2 FNYEAQ. This CDR3 contains 13 residues.

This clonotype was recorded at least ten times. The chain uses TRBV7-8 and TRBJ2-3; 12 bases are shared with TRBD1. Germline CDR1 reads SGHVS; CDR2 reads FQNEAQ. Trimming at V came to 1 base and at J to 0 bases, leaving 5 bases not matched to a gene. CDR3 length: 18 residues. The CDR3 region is CASSLVGTGGTSTDTQYF. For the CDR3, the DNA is TGTGCCAGCAGCTTAGTCGGGACAGGGGGCACGAGCACAGATACGCAGTATTTT. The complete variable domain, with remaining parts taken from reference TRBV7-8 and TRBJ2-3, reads GAGVSQSPRYKVAKRGQDVALRCDPISGHVSLFWYQQALGQGPEFLTYFQNEAQLDKSGLPSDRFFAERPEGSVSTLKIQRTQQEDSAVYLCASSLVGTGGTSTDTQYFGPGTRLTVL.

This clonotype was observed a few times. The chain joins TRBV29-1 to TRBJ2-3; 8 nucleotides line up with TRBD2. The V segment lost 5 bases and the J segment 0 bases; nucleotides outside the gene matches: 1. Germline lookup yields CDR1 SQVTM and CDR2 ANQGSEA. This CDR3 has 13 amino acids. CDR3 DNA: TGCAGCGTTCGGACTAGCAGCACAGATACGCAGTATTTT. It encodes CSVRTSSTDTQYF.

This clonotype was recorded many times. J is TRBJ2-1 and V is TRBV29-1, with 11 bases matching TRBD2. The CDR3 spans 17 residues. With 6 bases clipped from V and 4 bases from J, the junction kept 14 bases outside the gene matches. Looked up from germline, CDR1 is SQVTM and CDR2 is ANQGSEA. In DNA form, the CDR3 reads TGCAGCGTCGGCCCCTACGGGACTAGCGGATTATACAATGAGCAGTTCTTC. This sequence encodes CSVGPYGTSGLYNEQFF.

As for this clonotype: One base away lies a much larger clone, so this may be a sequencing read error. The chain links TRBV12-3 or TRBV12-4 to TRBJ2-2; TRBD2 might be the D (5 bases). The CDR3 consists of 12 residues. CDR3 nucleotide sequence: TGTGCCAGCAGCCTATTTTCCGGGGAGCCGTTTTTT. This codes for CASSLFSGEPFF.